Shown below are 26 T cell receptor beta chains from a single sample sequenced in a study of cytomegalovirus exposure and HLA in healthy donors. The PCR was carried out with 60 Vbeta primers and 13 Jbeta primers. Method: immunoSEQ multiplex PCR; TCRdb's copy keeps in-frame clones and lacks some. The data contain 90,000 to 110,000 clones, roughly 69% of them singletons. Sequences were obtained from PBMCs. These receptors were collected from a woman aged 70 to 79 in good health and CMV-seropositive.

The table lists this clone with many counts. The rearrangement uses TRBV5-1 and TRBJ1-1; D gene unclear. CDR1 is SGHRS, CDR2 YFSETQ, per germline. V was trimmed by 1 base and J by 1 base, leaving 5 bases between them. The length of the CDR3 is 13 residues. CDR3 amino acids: CASSLNRNTEAFF. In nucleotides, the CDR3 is TGCGCCAGCAGCTTGAACAGGAACACTGAAGCTTTCTTT.

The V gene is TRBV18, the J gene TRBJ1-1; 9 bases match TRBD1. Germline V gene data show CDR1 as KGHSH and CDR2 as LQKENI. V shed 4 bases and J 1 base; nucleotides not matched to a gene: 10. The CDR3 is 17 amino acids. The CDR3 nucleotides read TGTGCCAGCTCACGACAGAGCCCGGGACAGGGGAACACTGAAGCTTTCTTT. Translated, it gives CASSRQSPGQGNTEAFF.

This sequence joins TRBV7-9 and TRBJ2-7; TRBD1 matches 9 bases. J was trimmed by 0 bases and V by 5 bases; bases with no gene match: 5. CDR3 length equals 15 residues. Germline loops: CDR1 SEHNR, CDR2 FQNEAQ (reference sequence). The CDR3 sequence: CASSLGQGSSYEQYF. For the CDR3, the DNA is TGTGCCAGCAGCCTAGGACAGGGGAGCTCCTACGAGCAGTACTTC.

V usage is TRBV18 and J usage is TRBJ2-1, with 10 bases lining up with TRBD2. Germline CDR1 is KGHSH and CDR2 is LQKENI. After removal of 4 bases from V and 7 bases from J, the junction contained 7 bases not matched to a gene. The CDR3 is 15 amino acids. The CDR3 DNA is TGTGCCAGCTCACTAACCGGGACTAGCGATAATGAGCAGTTCTTC. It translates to CASSLTGTSDNEQFF.

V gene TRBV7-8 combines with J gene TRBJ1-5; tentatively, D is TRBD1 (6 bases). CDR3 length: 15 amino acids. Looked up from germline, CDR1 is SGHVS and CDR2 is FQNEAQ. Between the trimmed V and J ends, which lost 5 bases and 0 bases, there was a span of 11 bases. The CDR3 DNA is TGTGCCAGCAGCGCCGGACAGCCTAGCAATCAGCCCCAGCATTTT. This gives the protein CASSAGQPSNQPQHF.

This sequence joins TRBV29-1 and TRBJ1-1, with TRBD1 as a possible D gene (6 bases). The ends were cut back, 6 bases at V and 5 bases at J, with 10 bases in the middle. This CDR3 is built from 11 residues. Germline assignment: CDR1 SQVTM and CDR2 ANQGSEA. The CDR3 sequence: CSVPRGTEAFF. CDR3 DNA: TGCAGCGTCCCCAGGGGTACTGAAGCTTTCTTT.

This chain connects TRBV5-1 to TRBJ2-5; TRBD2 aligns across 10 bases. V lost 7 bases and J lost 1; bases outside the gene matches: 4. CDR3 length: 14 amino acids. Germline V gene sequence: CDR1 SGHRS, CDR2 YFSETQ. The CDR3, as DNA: TGCGCCAGCCCGTTAGCGGGGGGCCAAGAGACCCAGTACTTC. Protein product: CASPLAGGQETQYF. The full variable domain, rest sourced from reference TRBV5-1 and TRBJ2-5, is KAGVTQTPRYLIKTRGQQVTLSCSPISGHRSVSWYQQTPGQGLQFLFEYFSETQRNKGNFPGRFSGRQFSNSRSEMNVSTLELGDSALYLCASPLAGGQETQYFGPGTRLLVL.

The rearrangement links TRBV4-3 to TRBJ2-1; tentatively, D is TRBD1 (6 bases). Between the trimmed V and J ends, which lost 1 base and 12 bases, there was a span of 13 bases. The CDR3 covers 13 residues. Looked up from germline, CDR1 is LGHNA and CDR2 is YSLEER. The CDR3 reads CASSQAAGTRQFF. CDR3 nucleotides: TGCGCCAGCAGCCAAGCTGCTGGGACACGGCAGTTCTTC.

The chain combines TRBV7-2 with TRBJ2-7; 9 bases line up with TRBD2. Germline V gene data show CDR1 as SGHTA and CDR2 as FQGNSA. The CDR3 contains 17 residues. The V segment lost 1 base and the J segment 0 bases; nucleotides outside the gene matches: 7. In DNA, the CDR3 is TGTGCCAGCAGCTTAGGCGGAAGCGGGGGGACCTCCTACGAGCAGTACTTC. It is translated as CASSLGGSGGTSYEQYF.

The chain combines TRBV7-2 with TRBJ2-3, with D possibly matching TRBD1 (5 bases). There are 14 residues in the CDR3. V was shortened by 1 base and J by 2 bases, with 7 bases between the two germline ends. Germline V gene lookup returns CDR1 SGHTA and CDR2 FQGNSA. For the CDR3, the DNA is TGTGCCAGCAGCTTAGGGGGCAACACAGATACGCAGTATTTT. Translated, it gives CASSLGGNTDTQYF.

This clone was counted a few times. The CDR3: CASSYTGGGNEKLFF. In DNA form, the CDR3 reads TGTGCCAGCAGTTACACGGGGGGCGGGAATGAAAAACTGTTTTTT. The chain uses TRBV6-5 and TRBJ1-4; the D gene is possibly TRBD1 (6 bases). Trimming left V 2 bases short and J 5 bases short, with 12 bases between. The CDR3 length is 15 residues. Germline V lookup: CDR1 MNHEY, CDR2 SVGAGI.

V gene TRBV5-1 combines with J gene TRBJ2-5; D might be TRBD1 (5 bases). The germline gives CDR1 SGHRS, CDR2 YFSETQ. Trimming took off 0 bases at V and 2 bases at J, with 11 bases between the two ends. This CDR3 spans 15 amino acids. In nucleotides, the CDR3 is TGCGCCAGCAGCTTGGCCCCAGGGCCGCAAGAGACCCAGTACTTC. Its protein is CASSLAPGPQETQYF.

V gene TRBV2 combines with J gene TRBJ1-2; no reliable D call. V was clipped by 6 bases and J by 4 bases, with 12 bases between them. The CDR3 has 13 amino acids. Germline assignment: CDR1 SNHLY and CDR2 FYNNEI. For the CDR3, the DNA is TGTGCCAGCAGACCCGGACTTGGCTATGGCTACACCTTC. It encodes CASRPGLGYGYTF.

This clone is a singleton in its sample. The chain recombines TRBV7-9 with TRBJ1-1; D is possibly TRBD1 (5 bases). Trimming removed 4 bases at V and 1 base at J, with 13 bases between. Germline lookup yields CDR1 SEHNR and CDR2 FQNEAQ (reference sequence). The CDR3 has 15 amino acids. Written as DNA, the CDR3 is TGTGCCAGCAGCTCCAACCAGGGATGGAACACTGAAGCTTTCTTT. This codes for CASSSNQGWNTEAFF.

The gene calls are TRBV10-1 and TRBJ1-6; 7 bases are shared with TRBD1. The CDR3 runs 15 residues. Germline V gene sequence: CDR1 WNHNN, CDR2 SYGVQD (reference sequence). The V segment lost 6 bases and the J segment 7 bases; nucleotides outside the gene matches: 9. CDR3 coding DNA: TGCGCCAGCAGCGCTCGCGACAGGGCGAATTCACCCCTCCACTTT. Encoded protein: CASSARDRANSPLHF.

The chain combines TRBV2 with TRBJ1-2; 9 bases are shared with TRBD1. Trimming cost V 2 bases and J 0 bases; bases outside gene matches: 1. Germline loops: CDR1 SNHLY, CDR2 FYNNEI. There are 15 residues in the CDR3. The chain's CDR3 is CASSERTGANYGYTF. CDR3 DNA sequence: TGTGCCAGCAGTGAAAGGACAGGGGCTAACTATGGCTACACCTTC.

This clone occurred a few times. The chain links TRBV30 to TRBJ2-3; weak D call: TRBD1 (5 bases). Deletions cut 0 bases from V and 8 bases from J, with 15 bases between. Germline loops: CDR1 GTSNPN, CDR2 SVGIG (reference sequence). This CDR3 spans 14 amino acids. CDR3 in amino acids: CAWSVSGSLGTQYF. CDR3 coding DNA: TGTGCCTGGAGTGTTTCAGGGTCGTTGGGTACGCAGTATTTT.

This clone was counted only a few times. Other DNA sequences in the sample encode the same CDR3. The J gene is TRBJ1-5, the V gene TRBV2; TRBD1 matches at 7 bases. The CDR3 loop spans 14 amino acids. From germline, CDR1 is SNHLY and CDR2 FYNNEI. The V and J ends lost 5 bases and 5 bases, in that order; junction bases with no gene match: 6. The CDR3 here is CASSWTGGDQPQHF. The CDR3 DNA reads TGTGCCAGCAGTTGGACAGGAGGCGATCAGCCCCAGCATTTT.

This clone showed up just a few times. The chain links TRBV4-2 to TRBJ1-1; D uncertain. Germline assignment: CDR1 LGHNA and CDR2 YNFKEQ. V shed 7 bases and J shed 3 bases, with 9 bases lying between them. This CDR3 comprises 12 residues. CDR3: CASNGRDTEAFF. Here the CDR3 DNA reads TGTGCCAGCAACGGTCGGGACACTGAAGCTTTCTTT.

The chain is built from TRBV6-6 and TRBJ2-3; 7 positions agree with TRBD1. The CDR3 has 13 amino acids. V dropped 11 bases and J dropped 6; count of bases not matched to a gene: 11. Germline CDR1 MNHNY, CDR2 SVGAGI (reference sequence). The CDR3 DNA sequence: TGTGCCTCCGGGCAGGGGGAGAGGGATACGCAGTATTTT. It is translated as CASGQGERDTQYF.

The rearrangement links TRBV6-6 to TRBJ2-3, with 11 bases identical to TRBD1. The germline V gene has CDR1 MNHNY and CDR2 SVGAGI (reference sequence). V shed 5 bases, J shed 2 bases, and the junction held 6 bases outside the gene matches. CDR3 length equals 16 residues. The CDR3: CASSTGTGGYTDTQYF. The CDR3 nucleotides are TGTGCCAGCAGTACCGGGACAGGGGGATACACAGATACGCAGTATTTT.

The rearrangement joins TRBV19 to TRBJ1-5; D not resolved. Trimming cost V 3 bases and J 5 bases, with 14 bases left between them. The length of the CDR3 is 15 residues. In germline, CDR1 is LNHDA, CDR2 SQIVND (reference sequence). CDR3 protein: CASSILTLAHQPQHF. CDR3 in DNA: TGTGCCAGTAGTATTCTGACTCTGGCCCATCAGCCCCAGCATTTT.

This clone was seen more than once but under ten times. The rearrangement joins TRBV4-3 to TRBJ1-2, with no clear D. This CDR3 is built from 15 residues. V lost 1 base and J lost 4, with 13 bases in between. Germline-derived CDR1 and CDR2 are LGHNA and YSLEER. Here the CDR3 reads CASSQVVDLGYGYTF. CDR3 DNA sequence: TGCGCCAGCAGCCAAGTCGTTGACTTGGGCTATGGCTACACCTTC.

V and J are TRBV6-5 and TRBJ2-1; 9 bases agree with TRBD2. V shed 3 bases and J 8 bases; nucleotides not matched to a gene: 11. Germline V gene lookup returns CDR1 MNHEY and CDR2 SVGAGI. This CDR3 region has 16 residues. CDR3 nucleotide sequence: TGTGCCAGCAGTTATGGAACCGGGACTAGCAGGTATGAGCAGTTCTTC. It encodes CASSYGTGTSRYEQFF.

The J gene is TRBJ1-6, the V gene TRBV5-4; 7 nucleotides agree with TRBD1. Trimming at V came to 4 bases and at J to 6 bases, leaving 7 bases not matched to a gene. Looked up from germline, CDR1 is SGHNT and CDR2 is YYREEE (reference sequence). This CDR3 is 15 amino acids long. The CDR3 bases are TGTGCCAGCAGCCTAGTAGGGGGCGGTAATTCACCCCTCCACTTT. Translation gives CASSLVGGGNSPLHF.

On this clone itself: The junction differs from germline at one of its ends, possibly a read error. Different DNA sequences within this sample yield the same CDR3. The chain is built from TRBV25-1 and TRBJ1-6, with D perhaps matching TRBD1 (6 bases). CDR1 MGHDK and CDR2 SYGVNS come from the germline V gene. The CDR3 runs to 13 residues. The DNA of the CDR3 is TGTGCCAGCAGACTCACAGGGAATTCCCCCCTCCACTTT. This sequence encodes CASRLTGNSPLHF.